The rows below give T cell receptor beta chains drawn from one sample of a study of neurological immune-mediated disorders. TCRdb re-derived calls from the 5' RACE reads in MiXCR, one entry per CDR3 protein. The table has some 79,000 distinct CDR3 sequences, roughly an eighth seen once. The sequenced sample consisted of PBMCs. The source is a woman aged 45-60 years in good health. CDR3s include the opening cysteine and the closing phenylalanine or tryptophan. Each record gives: D gene, V gene, CDR3 length, clone size, J gene, CDR3 DNA, CDR3 protein. D genes are given only for firm matches. Clone size is shown for a subset of rows, as once, few, many or a class of expanded clone.

>NA|TRBV5-1|16|many|TRBJ2-7
TGCGCCAGCAGCTTGGAGGGACATACAATCTCCTACGAGCAGTACTTC
CASSLEGHTISYEQYF
>NA|TRBV12-3/TRBV12-4|18|NA|TRBJ1-5
TGTGCCAGCAGTTTAGCGTTCGTCTTAGCAGGGCAACATCAGCCCCAGCATTTT
CASSLAFVLAGQHQPQHF
>TRBD2|TRBV9|15|many|TRBJ2-5
TGTGCCAGCACCCCCGGGGCGGGGGGGAGGGAGACCCAGTACTTC
CASTPGAGGRETQYF
>NA|TRBV29-1|13|many|TRBJ2-5
TGCAGCGTCGTGACCTCATTTCAAGAGACCCAGTACTTC
CSVVTSFQETQYF
>TRBD2|TRBV5-1|15|many|TRBJ2-3
TGCGCCAGCAACTTAGGACTAGCGGGAGAAGATACGCAGTATTTT
CASNLGLAGEDTQYF
>NA|TRBV12-3/TRBV12-4|16|NA|TRBJ2-1
TGTGCCAGCAGTTTGCTAGGGCGGGGACCGCTCTATGAGCAGTTCTTC
CASSLLGRGPLYEQFF
>NA|TRBV24-1|16|many|TRBJ2-3
TGTGCCACCAGTGACACGACAGGATACCGGCCAGATACGCAGTATTTT
CATSDTTGYRPDTQYF
>NA|TRBV6-5|13|many|TRBJ1-1
TGTGCCAGCAGTTACTCCCTGAACACTGAAGCTTTCTTT
CASSYSLNTEAFF
>NA|TRBV5-5|13|many|TRBJ2-5
TGTGCCAGCAGCTTGGGCCCGCATGAGACCCAGTACTTC
CASSLGPHETQYF
>NA|TRBV9|14|many|TRBJ2-5
TGTGCCAGCAGCGTAAGGGACCCCCAAGAGACCCAGTACTTC
CASSVRDPQETQYF
>NA|TRBV7-9|14|many|TRBJ2-3
TGTGCCAGCAGCTTCTCGGATGGCACAGATACGCAGTATTTT
CASSFSDGTDTQYF
>TRBD1|TRBV5-1|14|many|TRBJ1-4
TGCGCCAGCAGCTCGACAGGGGTGGGTGAAAAACTGTTTTTT
CASSSTGVGEKLFF
>NA|TRBV5-1|15|many|TRBJ2-3
TGCGCCAGCAGGCGCGGGGGCGCCGACCCAGATACGCAGTATTTT
CASRRGGADPDTQYF
>NA|TRBV5-5|15|once|TRBJ2-1
TGTGCCAGCAGCTTTCACTTGACTTCTGACAATGAGCAGTTCTTC
CASSFHLTSDNEQFF
>NA|TRBV28|13|many|TRBJ2-1
TGTGCCAGCAGTAAGGCGGGGCCTGGTGAGCAGTTCTTC
CASSKAGPGEQFF
>TRBD2|TRBV7-8|18|few|TRBJ2-7
TGTGCCAGCAGCTTCCGACTAGCGGGGGCCGGGATCTCCTACGAGCAGTACTTC
CASSFRLAGAGISYEQYF
>TRBD2|TRBV11-2|20|many|TRBJ2-3
TGTGCCAGCAGCAATTGGAGGACTAGCGGGAGAAGGATGGGCACAGATACGCAGTATTTT
CASSNWRTSGRRMGTDTQYF
>NA|TRBV5-6|15|many|TRBJ2-7
TGTGCCAGCAGCTACGATCGGGGAGGCTCCTACGAGCAGTACTTC
CASSYDRGGSYEQYF
>NA|TRBV7-8|16|many|TRBJ1-3
TGTGCCAGCAGCTTAGTCAGGGCAGGGGCTGGAAACACCATATATTTT
CASSLVRAGAGNTIYF
>TRBD2|TRBV6-2/TRBV6-3|15|many|TRBJ2-5
TGTGCCAGCAGTTCTCACCGACTAGCTCAAGAGACCCAGTACTTC
CASSSHRLAQETQYF
>TRBD1|TRBV11-2|15|NA|TRBJ1-1
TGTGCCAGCAGCGTAGCCGCGACAGGGTACGATGAAGCTTTCTTT
CASSVAATGYDEAFF
>TRBD1|TRBV20-1|15|few|TRBJ1-2
TGCAGTGCTGTGACAGGGTATCTGGCCGGTGGAGGCTACACCTTC
CSAVTGYLAGGGYTF
>NA|TRBV5-1|15|many|TRBJ2-7
TGCGCCAGCAGCTTGGCCCTCGCAGGGGCCCACGAGCAGTACTTC
CASSLALAGAHEQYF
>NA|TRBV7-9|17|NA|TRBJ2-2
TGTGCCAGCAGCTCCCCAATGGGAGGTTCGAACACCGGGGAGCTGTTTTTT
CASSSPMGGSNTGELFF
>NA|TRBV20-1|14|many|TRBJ2-7
TGCAGTGCTCTGGCAAACGTCAACTCCTACGAGCAGTACTTC
CSALANVNSYEQYF
>NA|TRBV5-1|14|few|TRBJ2-7
TGCGCCAGCAGCTTGGCACGTGGAGACCACGAGCAGTACTTC
CASSLARGDHEQYF
>NA|TRBV6-5|14|NA|TRBJ1-1
TGTGCCAGCAGCAGAGAAACAGGGAACACTGAAGCTTTCTTT
CASSRETGNTEAFF
>NA|TRBV6-6|13|NA|TRBJ1-4
TGTGCCAGTACTATTCTACCGAATGAAAAACTGTTTTTT
CASTILPNEKLFF
>NA|TRBV9|15|many|TRBJ1-1
TGTGCCAGCAGCCCCTTAGGGGTGGAAGACACTGAAGCTTTCTTT
CASSPLGVEDTEAFF
>NA|TRBV5-1|14|many|TRBJ2-3
TGCGCCAGCAGCTCGGACGGTAGCACAGATACGCAGTATTTT
CASSSDGSTDTQYF
>NA|TRBV7-3|16|NA|TRBJ1-1
TGTGCCAGCAGCTTAAACCCGGCAGGGACTGGCACTGAAGCTTTCTTT
CASSLNPAGTGTEAFF
>TRBD1|TRBV7-2|15|many|TRBJ2-5
TGTGCCAGCAGACGCCGGGACAGGGGTAAAGAGACCCAGTACTTC
CASRRRDRGKETQYF
>NA|TRBV6-1|13|many|TRBJ2-2
TGTGCCAGCAGTGTACCCAGTTGGGGGGAGCTGTTTTTT
CASSVPSWGELFF
>NA|TRBV5-1|12|NA|TRBJ2-3
TGCACCAGCAGGGCCGGGACAGATACGCAGTATTTT
CTSRAGTDTQYF
>TRBD1|TRBV20-1|17|many|TRBJ2-7
TGCAGTGCTAGAGACCCCGCCGGGCAACAGGGGTTCGACGAGCAGTACTTC
CSARDPAGQQGFDEQYF
>TRBD1|TRBV5-5|15|many|TRBJ1-2
TGTGCCAGCAGCCCACGGGGGACAGATAATTATGGCTACACCTTC
CASSPRGTDNYGYTF
>NA|TRBV12-3/TRBV12-4|14|few|TRBJ2-5
TGTGCCAGCAGCCCCACTACCCCCCAAGAGACCCAGTACTTC
CASSPTTPQETQYF
>NA|TRBV5-1|14|many|TRBJ1-1
TGCGCCAGCAGGGGCGGCCTCATGAACACTGAAGCTTTCTTT
CASRGGLMNTEAFF
>NA|TRBV5-1|14|many|TRBJ2-4
TGCGCCAGCAGTCCACAGGGGGGGGAAAACATTCAGTACTTC
CASSPQGGENIQYF
>NA|TRBV20-1|16|many|TRBJ1-4
TGCAGTGCTAGAGATCACGGGCCCCGGAATCGTGAAAAACTGTTTTTT
CSARDHGPRNREKLFF
>NA|TRBV5-1|15|many|TRBJ2-5
TGCGCCAGCAAGGGGGGCGGGGGACTGCAAGAGACCCAGTACTTC
CASKGGGGLQETQYF
>TRBD2|TRBV12-3/TRBV12-4|15|many|TRBJ2-5
TGTGCCAGCAGTAGGTTGCGGGGGGCACAAGAGACCCAGTACTTC
CASSRLRGAQETQYF
>TRBD1|TRBV2|14|many|TRBJ1-4
TGTGCCAGCAGCAGGGGGCTAATACCTGAAAAACTGTTTTTT
CASSRGLIPEKLFF
>NA|TRBV5-1|14|many|TRBJ1-1
TGCGCCAGCAGCTTGGACCCCGGAGGAACTGAAGCTTTCTTT
CASSLDPGGTEAFF
>NA|TRBV28|15|many|TRBJ2-5
TGTGCCAGTCGGGGTAGCCGGGAGTGGAGAGAGACCCAGTACTTC
CASRGSREWRETQYF
>TRBD1|TRBV28|16|NA|TRBJ2-5
TGTGCCAGCAGTTTGGGGGGACAGGGTAGCGGAAAGACCCAGTACTTC
CASSLGGQGSGKTQYF
>NA|TRBV15|13|many|TRBJ2-7
TGTGCCACCAGCGCGGGGGCTCTATACGAGCAGTACTTC
CATSAGALYEQYF
>TRBD1|TRBV10-3|12|many|TRBJ1-2
TGTGCCCACGGACAGGGTTCCTATGGCTACACCTTC
CAHGQGSYGYTF
>TRBD1|TRBV12-3/TRBV12-4|16|many|TRBJ1-5
TGTGCCAGCAGAGAACAGGGGTTGTATAGCAATCAGCCCCAGCATTTT
CASREQGLYSNQPQHF
>TRBD2|TRBV5-1|15|many|TRBJ2-1
TGCGCCAGCAGCTTGGCCGGGACTAGTCCCAATGAGCAGTTCTTC
CASSLAGTSPNEQFF